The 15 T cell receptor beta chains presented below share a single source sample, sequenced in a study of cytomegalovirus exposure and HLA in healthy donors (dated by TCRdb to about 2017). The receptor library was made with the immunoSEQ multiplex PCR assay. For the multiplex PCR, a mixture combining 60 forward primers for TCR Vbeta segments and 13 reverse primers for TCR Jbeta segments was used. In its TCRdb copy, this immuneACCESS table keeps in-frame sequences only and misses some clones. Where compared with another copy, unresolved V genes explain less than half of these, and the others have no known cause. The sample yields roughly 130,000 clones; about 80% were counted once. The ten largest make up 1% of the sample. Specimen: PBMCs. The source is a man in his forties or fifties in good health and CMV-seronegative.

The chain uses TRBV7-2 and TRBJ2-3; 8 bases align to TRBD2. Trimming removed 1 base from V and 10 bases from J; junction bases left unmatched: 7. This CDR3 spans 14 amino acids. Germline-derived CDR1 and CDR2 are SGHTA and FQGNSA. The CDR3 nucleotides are TGTGCCAGCAGCTTAGAAGGTGTAGCGGGATCGCAGTATTTT. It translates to CASSLEGVAGSQYF.

The CDR3, as DNA: TGTGCCAGCAGCTTGATGGGACAGGGGAACACTGAAGCTTTCTTT. It translates to CASSLMGQGNTEAFF. J is TRBJ1-1 and V is TRBV5-5; 9 bases line up with TRBD1. This CDR3 region has 15 residues. Germline CDR1 reads SGHKS; CDR2 reads YYEKEE (reference sequence). The ends lost 1 base at V and 1 base at J; junction bases unmatched: 2.

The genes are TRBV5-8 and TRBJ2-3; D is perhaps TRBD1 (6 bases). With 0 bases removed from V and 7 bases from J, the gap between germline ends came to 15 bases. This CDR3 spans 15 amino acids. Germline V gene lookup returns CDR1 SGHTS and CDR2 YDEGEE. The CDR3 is CASSLGAQGWNTQYF. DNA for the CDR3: TGTGCCAGCAGCTTGGGAGCACAGGGCTGGAATACGCAGTATTTT.

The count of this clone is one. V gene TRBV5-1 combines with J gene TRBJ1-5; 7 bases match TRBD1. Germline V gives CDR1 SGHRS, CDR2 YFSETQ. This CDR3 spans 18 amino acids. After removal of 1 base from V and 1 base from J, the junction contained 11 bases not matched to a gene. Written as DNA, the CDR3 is TGCGCCAGCAGCTTGTGGGGAAGTACAGGGGAGAGCAATCAGCCCCAGCATTTT. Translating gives CASSLWGSTGESNQPQHF. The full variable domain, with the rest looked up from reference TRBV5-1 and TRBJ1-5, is KAGVTQTPRYLIKTRGQQVTLSCSPISGHRSVSWYQQTPGQGLQFLFEYFSETQRNKGNFPGRFSGRQFSNSRSEMNVSTLELGDSALYLCASSLWGSTGESNQPQHFGDGTRLSIL.

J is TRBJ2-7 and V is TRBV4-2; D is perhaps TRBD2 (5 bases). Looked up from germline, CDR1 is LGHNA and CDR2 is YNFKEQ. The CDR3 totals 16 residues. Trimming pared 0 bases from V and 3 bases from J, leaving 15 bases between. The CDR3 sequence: CASSQDGESGRYEQYF. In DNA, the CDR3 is TGTGCCAGCAGCCAAGATGGGGAGTCGGGCCGCTACGAGCAGTACTTC.

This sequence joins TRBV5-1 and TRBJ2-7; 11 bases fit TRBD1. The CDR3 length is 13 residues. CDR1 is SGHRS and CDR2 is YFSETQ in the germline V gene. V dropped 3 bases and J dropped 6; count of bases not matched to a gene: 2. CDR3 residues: CASSSGTGGEQYF. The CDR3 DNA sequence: TGCGCCAGCAGCTCCGGGACAGGGGGCGAGCAGTACTTC. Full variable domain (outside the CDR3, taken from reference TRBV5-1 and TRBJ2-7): KAGVTQTPRYLIKTRGQQVTLSCSPISGHRSVSWYQQTPGQGLQFLFEYFSETQRNKGNFPGRFSGRQFSNSRSEMNVSTLELGDSALYLCASSSGTGGEQYFGPGTRLTVT.

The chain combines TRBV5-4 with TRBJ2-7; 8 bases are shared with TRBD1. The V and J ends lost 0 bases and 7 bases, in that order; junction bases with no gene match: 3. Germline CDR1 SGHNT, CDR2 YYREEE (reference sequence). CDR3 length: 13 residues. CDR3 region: CASSLGQGWEQYF. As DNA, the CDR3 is TGTGCCAGCAGCTTGGGACAGGGGTGGGAGCAGTACTTC.

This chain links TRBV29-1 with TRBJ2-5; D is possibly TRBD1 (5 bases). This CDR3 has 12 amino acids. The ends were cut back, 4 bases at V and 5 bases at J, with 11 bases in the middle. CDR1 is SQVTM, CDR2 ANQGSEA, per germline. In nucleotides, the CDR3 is TGCAGCGTTGCCCAGGGTGGGGAGACCCAGTACTTC. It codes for CSVAQGGETQYF.

This CDR3 is CATRGTGGNEQYF. DNA of the CDR3: TGTGCCACCAGAGGGACAGGGGGAAACGAGCAGTACTTC. V is TRBV15 and J is TRBJ2-7; TRBD1 matches at 11 bases. The junction had 3 bases not matched to a gene; V was cut back by 6 bases and J by 5 bases. There are 13 residues in the CDR3. Germline V CDR1 and CDR2: LNHNV, YYDKDF (reference sequence).

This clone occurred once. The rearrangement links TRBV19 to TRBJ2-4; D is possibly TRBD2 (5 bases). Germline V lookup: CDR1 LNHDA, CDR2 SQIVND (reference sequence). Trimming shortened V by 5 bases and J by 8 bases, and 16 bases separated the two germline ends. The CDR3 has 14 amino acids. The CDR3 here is CASSSRAREDIQYF. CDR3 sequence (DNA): TGTGCCAGTAGTTCGCGGGCCCGAGAGGACATTCAGTACTTC.

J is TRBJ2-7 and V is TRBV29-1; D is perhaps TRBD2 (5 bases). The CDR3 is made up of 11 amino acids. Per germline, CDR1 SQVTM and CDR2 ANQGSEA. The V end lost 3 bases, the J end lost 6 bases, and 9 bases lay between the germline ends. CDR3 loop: CSVDRGGEQYF. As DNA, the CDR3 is TGCAGCGTTGACCGGGGTGGCGAGCAGTACTTC.

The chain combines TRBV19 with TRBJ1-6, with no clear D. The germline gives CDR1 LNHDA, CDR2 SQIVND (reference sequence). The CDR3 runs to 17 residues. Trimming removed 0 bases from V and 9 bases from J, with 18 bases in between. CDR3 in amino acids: CASSIDRTRGATSPLHF. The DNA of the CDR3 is TGTGCCAGTAGTATAGACCGAACTAGAGGAGCCACTTCACCCCTCCACTTT.

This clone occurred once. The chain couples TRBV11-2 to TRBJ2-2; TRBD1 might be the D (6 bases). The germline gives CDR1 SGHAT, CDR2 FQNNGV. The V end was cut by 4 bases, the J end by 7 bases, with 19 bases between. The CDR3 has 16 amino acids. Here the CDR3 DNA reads TGTGCCAGCAGCTCCCGACGCGACAGGTTGGACGGGGAGCTGTTTTTT. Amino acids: CASSSRRDRLDGELFF.

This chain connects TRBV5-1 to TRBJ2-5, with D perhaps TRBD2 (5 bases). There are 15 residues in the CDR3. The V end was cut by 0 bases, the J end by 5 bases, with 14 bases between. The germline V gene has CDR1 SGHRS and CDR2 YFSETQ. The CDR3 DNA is TGCGCCAGCAGCTTGGAATCCGGGGAAGGGGAGACCCAGTACTTC. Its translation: CASSLESGEGETQYF.

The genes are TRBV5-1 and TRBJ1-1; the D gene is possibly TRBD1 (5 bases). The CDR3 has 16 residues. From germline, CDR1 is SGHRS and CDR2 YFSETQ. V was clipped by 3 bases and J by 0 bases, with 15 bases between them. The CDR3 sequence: CASSSEPQGVNTEAFF. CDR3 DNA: TGCGCCAGCAGCTCAGAACCCCAGGGCGTGAACACTGAAGCTTTCTTT.